Described below is a single T cell receptor (beta chain) sequence and its context. Its antigen is currently unknown. Each CDR3 protein is one row after TCRdb ran MiXCR on the 5' RACE reads. The sample has about 400,000 distinct CDR3 sequences; more than 15% are singletons. The data derive from a study of T-cell memory formation after mild COVID-19. Across the study: There were largely donor-specific TCR clusters. Study observations and caveats: Clones that got smaller from day 15 to 85 had even CD4/CD8, while clones growing later tipped toward CD4+.

Deletions cut 5 bases from V and 1 base from J, with 8 bases between. CDR3 length: 13 residues. Germline V gives CDR1 SGHTA, CDR2 FQGTGA. The sequence came from a man between 18 and 35 years old who had mild COVID-19 (a few samples of this study predate the infection). Cell type and time point are not known. The sequenced material came from PBMCs or a T cell subset sorted from them (not recorded which). The J gene is TRBJ1-1, the V gene TRBV7-3; unclear D gene. The CDR3 DNA reads TGTGCCAGCAGCAAAACCCCGAACACTGAAGCTTTCTTT. This gives the protein CASSKTPNTEAFF.